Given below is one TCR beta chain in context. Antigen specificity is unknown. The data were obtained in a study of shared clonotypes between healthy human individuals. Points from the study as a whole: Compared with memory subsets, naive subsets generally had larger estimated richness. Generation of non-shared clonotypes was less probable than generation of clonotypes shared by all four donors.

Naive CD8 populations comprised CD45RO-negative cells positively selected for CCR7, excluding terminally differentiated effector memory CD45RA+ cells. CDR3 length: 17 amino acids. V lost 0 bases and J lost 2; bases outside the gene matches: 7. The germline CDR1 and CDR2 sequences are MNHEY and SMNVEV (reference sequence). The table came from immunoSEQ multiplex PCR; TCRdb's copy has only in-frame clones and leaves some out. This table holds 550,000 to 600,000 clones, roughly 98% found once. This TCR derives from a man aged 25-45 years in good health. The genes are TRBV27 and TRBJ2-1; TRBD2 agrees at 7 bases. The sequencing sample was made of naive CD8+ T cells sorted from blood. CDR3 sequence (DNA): TGTGCCAGCAGTTTATCGCGGCTAGCGGCAACCTACAATGAGCAGTTCTTC. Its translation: CASSLSRLAATYNEQFF.